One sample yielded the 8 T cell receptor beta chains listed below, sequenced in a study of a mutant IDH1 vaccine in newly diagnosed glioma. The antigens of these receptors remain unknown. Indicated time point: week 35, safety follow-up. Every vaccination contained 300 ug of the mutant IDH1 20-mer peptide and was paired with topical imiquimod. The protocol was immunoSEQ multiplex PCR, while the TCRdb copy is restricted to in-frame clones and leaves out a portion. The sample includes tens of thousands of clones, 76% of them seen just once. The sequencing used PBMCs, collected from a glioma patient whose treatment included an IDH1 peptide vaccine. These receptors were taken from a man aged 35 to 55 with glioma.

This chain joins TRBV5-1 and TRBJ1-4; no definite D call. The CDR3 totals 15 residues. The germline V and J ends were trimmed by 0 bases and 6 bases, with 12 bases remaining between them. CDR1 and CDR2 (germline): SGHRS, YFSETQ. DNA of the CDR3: TGCGCCAGCAGCTTGGATCGTAACCGGGATGAAAAACTGTTTTTT. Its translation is CASSLDRNRDEKLFF.

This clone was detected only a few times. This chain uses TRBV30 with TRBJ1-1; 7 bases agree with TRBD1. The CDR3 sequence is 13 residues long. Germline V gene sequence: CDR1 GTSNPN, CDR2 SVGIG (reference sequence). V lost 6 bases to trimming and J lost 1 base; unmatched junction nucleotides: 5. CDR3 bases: TGTGCCTGTGGATCAGGGGGGAACACTGAAGCTTTCTTT. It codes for CACGSGGNTEAFF.

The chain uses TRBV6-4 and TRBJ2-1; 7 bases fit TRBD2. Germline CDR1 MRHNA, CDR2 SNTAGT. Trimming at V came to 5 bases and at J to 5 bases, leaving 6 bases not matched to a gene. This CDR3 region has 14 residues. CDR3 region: CASSPSSGNNEQFF. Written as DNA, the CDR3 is TGTGCCAGCAGTCCCTCTAGCGGCAACAATGAGCAGTTCTTC.

CDR3 coding DNA: TGTGCCAGCAGGCCCTTTGGGGCAGGGGAAAAACTGTTTTTT. Protein sequence: CASRPFGAGEKLFF. The chain employs TRBV13 and TRBJ1-4, with D perhaps matching TRBD1 (5 bases). The CDR3 has 14 amino acids. CDR1 is PRHDT, CDR2 FYEKMQ, per germline (reference sequence). The V end was cut by 6 bases, the J end by 8 bases, with 16 bases between.

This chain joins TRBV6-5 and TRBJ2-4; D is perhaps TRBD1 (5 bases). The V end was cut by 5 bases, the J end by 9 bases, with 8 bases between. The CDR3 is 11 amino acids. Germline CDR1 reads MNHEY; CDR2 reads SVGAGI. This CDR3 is CASSQGSIQYF. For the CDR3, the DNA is TGTGCCAGCAGTCAGGGAAGCATTCAGTACTTC.

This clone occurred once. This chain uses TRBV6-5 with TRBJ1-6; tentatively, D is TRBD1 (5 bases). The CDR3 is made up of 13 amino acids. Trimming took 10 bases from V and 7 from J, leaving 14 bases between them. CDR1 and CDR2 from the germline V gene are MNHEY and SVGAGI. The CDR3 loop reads CATGAGRNSPLHF. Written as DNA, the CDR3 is TGTGCCACCGGGGCAGGAAGGAATTCACCCCTCCACTTT.

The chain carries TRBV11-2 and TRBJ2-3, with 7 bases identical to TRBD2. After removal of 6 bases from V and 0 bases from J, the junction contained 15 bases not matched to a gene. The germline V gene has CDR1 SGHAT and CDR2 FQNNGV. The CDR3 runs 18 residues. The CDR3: CASRRLEGSGSSTDTQYF. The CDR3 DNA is TGTGCCAGCAGACGTCTTGAGGGTAGCGGGTCTAGCACAGATACGCAGTATTTT.

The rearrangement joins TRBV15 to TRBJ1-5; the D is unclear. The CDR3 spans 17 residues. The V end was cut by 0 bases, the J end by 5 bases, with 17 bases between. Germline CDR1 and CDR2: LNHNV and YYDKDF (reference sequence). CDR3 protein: CATSRDLGKPRDQPQHF. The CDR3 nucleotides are TGTGCCACCAGCAGAGATCTGGGGAAACCACGGGATCAGCCCCAGCATTTT.